This T cell receptor (beta chain) was documented in a study of naive and memory T cell subsets (dated by TCRdb to the late 2010s). With regard to the full study: In the figure summarizing the skin biopsy and whole blood samples, some 10 blood donors, 7 tuberculin skin test biopsies and 3 saline control biopsies were reported. Usually PCR2 was run as a SYBR Green qPCR and stopped at a set threshold, although low-input samples could use end-point PCR (approximately 6 cycles) instead.

For whole blood analysis, around 2.4 ml of peripheral blood was collected from healthy adult volunteers into Tempus tubes, and RNA was extracted following the manufacturer's instructions. A robust, sensitive protocol for the amplification, sequencing and analysis of TCRs was described in the study, in which 3' ligation of a UMI-containing oligonucleotide to TCR cDNA was used. Total RNA was used without cell sorting and was treated with RQ1 DNase before reverse transcription, with a target input of roughly 1 to 1000 ng. Skin biopsy and whole blood libraries were made to test pipeline robustness in samples where T cells form a minority population. The germline V gene (reference sequence) sets CDR1 to DFQATT and CDR2 to SNEGSKA. From the cysteine up to the phenylalanine, the CDR3 has a length of 16 residues. Only the CDR3 portion is preserved as DNA: 48 bases, with reading frame beginning at the first base. Germline trimming amounts to 3 bases on V and 4 bases on J, with 7 as the count of junction bases outside the gene matches.

What the authors observed across the whole study: The RNA-based method was acknowledged to be potentially sensitive to changes in TCR transcripts with T cell activation and differentiation.

This clonotype was seen ten or more times. Its antigen remains unidentified. Per-nucleotide qualities are absent, and no much larger clonotype sits a single base away. The library was produced with 5' RACE. For the blood and skin samples, TCR RNA was reverse transcribed with SuperScript IV using primers for the alpha and beta constant regions. The ligated cDNA was amplified in four rounds of PCR with nested alpha and beta constant region primers together with the SP2 primer. An oligonucleotide carrying the Illumina SP2 primer and a UMI was ligated to the 3' end of the cDNA by means of T4 RNA ligase 1. The 12-nucleotide UMI was composed of two random hexamers separated by an eight-base spacer, which was included to prevent hairpin formation. TCR alpha and beta chain libraries were processed separately from the second PCR onward, with dual indexing for multiplexing. After pooling, the indexed libraries were analyzed by capillary electrophoresis and sequenced on either an Illumina MiSeq or NextSeq. PhiX DNA at about 5-8% was added to the libraries to raise base diversity and improve cluster recognition. On the study's bioinformatics: UMIs were extracted from read 2 by Demultiplexor and combined with the TCR sequence from read 1, and reads were split according to sample indices. V and J genes and V-J junctions were identified by Decombinator, which gave every TCR a five-part identifier that included V and J deletions. Collapsinator used UMIs to correct sequencing errors and PCR amplification heterogeneity, yielding UMI-based abundance per TCR. CDR3Translator turned identifiers into nucleotide sequence, translated that sequence into amino acids, and pulled out CDR3 regions based on terminal motifs. Error-corrected counts of alpha and beta TCRs from blood and skin were compared after being normalized to the amount of input RNA. Clones were called with MiXCR by TCRdb after fastp trimmed the public reads at Q25, and only in-frame beta chains were retained. All rows with the same CDR3 protein become a single entry with the most common DNA and genes. These V and J calls rely on TCRdb rather than the paper's analysis. This sample comprises over 20,000 distinct CDR3 sequences, around 21% of them detected only once. About 1.8% of the sample goes to the ten largest clones.

The V gene is TRBV20-1 and the J gene is TRBJ2-3, and TRBD2 matches 13 of the central bases. The source is a female donor in good health. The CDR3 sequence is CSARQTSGGASDTQYF. The sequenced DNA is TGCAGTGCTAGGCAAACTAGCGGGGGGGCATCAGATACGCAGTATTTT.